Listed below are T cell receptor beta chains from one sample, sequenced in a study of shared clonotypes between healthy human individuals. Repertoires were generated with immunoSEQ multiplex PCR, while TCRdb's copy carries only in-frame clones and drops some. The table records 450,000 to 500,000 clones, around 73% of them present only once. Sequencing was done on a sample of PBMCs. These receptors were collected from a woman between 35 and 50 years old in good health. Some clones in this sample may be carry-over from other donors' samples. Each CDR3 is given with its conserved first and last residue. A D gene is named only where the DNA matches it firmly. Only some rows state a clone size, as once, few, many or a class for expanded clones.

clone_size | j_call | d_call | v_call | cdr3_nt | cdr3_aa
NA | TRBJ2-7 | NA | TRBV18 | TGTGCCAGCTCACCTTACAGTTCCTACGAGCAGTACTTC | CASSPYSSYEQYF
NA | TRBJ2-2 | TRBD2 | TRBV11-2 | TGTGCCAGCAGCTTAGATGGGCGACTAGCGGGAGGTAGCGGGGAGCTGTTTTTT | CASSLDGRLAGGSGELFF
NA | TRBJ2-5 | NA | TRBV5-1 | TGCGCCAGCAGCTCTAGGGTCCAAGAGACCCAGTACTTC | CASSSRVQETQYF
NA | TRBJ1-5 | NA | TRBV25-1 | TGTGCCAGCTGCCACGGACAGAATCAGCCCCAGCATTTT | CASCHGQNQPQHF
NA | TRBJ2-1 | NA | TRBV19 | TGTGCCAGTAGGTTGGAAGGGGGGTCCTACAATGAGCAGTTCTTC | CASRLEGGSYNEQFF
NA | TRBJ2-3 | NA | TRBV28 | TGTGCCAGCTCTCCACCCGGGGATACGCAGTATTTT | CASSPPGDTQYF
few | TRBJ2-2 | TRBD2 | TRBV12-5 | TGTGCTAGTGGTTTGACAAGCGGGAGTGACACCGGGGAGCTGTTTTTT | CASGLTSGSDTGELFF
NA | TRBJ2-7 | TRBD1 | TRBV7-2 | TGTGCCAGCAGCTTAGAGACAGGGTTCCACGAGCAGTACTTC | CASSLETGFHEQYF
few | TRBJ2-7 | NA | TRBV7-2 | TGTGCCAGCAGCTCCCGGGACGGGGCCTACGAGCAGTACTTC | CASSSRDGAYEQYF
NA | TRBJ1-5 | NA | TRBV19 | TGTGCCAGTATGGGAAGAGGCAATCAGCCCCAGCATTTT | CASMGRGNQPQHF
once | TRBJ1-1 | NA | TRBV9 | TGTGCCAGCAGCGTAGTGGCGGGTTCGATGGCTGAAGCTTTCTTT | CASSVVAGSMAEAFF
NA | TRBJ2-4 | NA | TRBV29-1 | TGCAGCGCCGAACAGGGAAGAAACATTCAGTACTTC | CSAEQGRNIQYF
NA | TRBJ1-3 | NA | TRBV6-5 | TGTGCCAGCAGTTACGGAGGGGTGGCAGGAAACACCATATATTTT | CASSYGGVAGNTIYF
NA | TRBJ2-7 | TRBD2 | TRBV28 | TGTGCCAGCATCCCCGCGGGAGTAAGCCGCGAGCAGTACTTC | CASIPAGVSREQYF
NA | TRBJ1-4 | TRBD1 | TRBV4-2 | TGTGCCAGCAGATCGCCATCCCACTCTCAGGGGGAACTGTTTTTT | CASRSPSHSQGELFF
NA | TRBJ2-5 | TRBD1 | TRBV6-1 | TGTGCCAGCAGTGAACAACCGGGACAGGGGGCGGGGGAGACCCAGTACTTC | CASSEQPGQGAGETQYF
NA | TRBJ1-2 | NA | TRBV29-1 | TGCAGCGGGGAGTGGGCAGAGGGCTACACCTTC | CSGEWAEGYTF
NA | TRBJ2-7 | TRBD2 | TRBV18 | TGTGCCAGCTCACCCGGGACTAGCGGGCGAACCTACGAGCAGTACTTC | CASSPGTSGRTYEQYF
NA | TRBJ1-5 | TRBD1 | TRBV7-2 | TGTGCCAGCAGCTATGGACAGGGGGTAAGCAATCAGCCCCAGCATTTT | CASSYGQGVSNQPQHF
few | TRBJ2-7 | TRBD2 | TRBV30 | TGTGCCTGGAGTGGTCAGGCGGGAGTTGCCTACGAGCAGTACTTC | CAWSGQAGVAYEQYF
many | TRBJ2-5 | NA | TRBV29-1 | TGCAGCGTGGCGCCAGGGGCAGCAGAGACCCAGTACTTC | CSVAPGAAETQYF
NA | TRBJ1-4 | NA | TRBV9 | TGTGCCAGCAGCGTTTCTCCGGGACATGTTAATGAAAAACTGTTTTTT | CASSVSPGHVNEKLFF
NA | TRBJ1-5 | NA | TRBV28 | TGTGCCAGCACAGCGAGTAGGCGGGGTAATCAGCCCCAGCATTTT | CASTASRRGNQPQHF
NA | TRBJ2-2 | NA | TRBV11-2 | TGTGCCAGCAGCTTGTTTCCCCGCAGAGGAACGAACACCGGGGAGCTGTTTTTT | CASSLFPRRGTNTGELFF
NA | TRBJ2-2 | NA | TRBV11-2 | TGTGCCAGCAGCTTAGACCCGCTAAACACCGGGGAGCTGTTTTTT | CASSLDPLNTGELFF
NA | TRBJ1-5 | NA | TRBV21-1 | TGTGCCAGCAGCAAAGCTAGGGGCCCCCAACGTCCTAGCAATCAGCCCCAGCATTTT | CASSKARGPQRPSNQPQHF
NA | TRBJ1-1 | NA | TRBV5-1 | TGCGCCAGCAGCTTGGTACCGGCAGGGTTGAACACTGAAGCTTTCTTT | CASSLVPAGLNTEAFF
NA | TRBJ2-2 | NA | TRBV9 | TGTGCCAGCAGCGCAGAAACTCGCACCGGGGAGCTGTTTTTT | CASSAETRTGELFF
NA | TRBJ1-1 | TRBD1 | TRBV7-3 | TGTGCCAGCAGCTTGACAGGGGGCTTATCGTCCACTGAAGCTTTCTTT | CASSLTGGLSSTEAFF
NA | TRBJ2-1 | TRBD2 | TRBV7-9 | TGTGCCAGCAGCTTAGTGTTAGCGGGAGATAGCACCTACAATGAGCAGTTCTTC | CASSLVLAGDSTYNEQFF
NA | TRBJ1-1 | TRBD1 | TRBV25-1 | TGTGCCAGCAGTGAATTGGGCAGGGGGGATATGGGCACTGAAGCTTTCTTT | CASSELGRGDMGTEAFF
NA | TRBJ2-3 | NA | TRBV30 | TGTGCCTGGAGTGTAGGGGGGAGCGGAGATACGCAGTATTTT | CAWSVGGSGDTQYF
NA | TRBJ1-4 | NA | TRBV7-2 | TGTGCCAGCAGCTCGAGGACTGCTGGTGAAAAACTGTTTTTT | CASSSRTAGEKLFF
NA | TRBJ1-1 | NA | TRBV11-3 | TGTGCCAGCAGCTTAGGGAAGGGGGGTTTAACTGAAGCTTTCTTT | CASSLGKGGLTEAFF
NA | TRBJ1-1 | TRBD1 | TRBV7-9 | TGTGCCAGCAGCTTCTCAACAGGGGACAAAGCTTTCTTT | CASSFSTGDKAFF
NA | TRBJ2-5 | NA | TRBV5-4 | TGTGCCAGCAAACACGACGGGGTCTCAAAGACCCAGTACTTC | CASKHDGVSKTQYF
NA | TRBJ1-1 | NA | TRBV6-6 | TGTGCCAGCAGTTACGGGCCGACGGCTGCTTTCTTT | CASSYGPTAAFF
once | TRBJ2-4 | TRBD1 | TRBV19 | TGTGCCAGTATGACAGGGTTCGGTGGAAACATTCAGTACTTC | CASMTGFGGNIQYF
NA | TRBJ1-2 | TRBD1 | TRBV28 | TGTGCCGGCAGTTTAGCCGACAGGGCGGGCTATGGCTACACCTTC | CAGSLADRAGYGYTF
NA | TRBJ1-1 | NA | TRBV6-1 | TGTGCCAGCAGTGGTGTCCTGAACACTGAAGCTTTCTTT | CASSGVLNTEAFF
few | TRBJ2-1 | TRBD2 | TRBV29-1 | TGCAGCGTTGAAGGTATGGCTAGCGGGAGGTACAATGAGCAGTTCTTC | CSVEGMASGRYNEQFF
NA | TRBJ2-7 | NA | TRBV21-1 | TGTGCCAGCCCCCGACTAGCGGGGCCGTCCGAGCAGTACTTC | CASPRLAGPSEQYF
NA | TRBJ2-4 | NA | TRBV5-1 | TGCGCCAGCAGCTTGGAAGGCAGGAGGTCCAAAAACATTCAGTACTTC | CASSLEGRRSKNIQYF
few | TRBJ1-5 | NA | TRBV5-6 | TGTGCCAGCAGCCGGACAAACAGCAATCAGCCCCAGCATTTT | CASSRTNSNQPQHF
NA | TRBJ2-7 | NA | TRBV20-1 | TGCAGTGCCGGGGGCGAGCAGTACTTC | CSAGGEQYF
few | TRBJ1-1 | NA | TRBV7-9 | TGTGCCAGCAGCTTACTAGGGACGAACACTGAAGCTTTCTTT | CASSLLGTNTEAFF
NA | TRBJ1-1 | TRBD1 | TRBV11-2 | TGTGCCAGCAGCCATGGGACAGGGGTTACTGAAGCTTTCTTT | CASSHGTGVTEAFF
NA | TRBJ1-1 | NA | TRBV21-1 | TGTGCCAGCAGCAAAGTTAAGTTCGAGGGGGCTGAAGCTTTCTTT | CASSKVKFEGAEAFF
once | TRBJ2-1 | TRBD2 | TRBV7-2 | TGTGCCAGCAGCGCCTCCCCGGGACTAGCGGCCAATGAGCAGTTCTTC | CASSASPGLAANEQFF
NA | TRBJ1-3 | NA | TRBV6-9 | TGTGCCAGCAGCCCTGCCGGGCACAGTCTTTCCTCTGGAAACACCATATATTTT | CASSPAGHSLSSGNTIYF
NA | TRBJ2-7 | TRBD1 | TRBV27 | TGTGCCAGCACAGAGAGGACAGGTTACGGCTACGAGCAGTACTTC | CASTERTGYGYEQYF
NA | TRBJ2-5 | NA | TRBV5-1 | TGCGCCAGCAGCTTGGAGCCAGGGGAGACCCAGTACTTC | CASSLEPGETQYF
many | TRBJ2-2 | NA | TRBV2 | TGTGCCAGCAGTGATCGGGCATATGGGGACACCGGGGAGCTGTTTTTT | CASSDRAYGDTGELFF
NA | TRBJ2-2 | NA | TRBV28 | TGTGCCAGCAACCGGGGGAGGGGGGTCACCGGGGAGCTGTTTTTT | CASNRGRGVTGELFF
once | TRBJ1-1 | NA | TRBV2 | TGTGCCAGCAGTGAGACCGGGACAACTTTCTTT | CASSETGTTFF
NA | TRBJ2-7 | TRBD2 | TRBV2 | TGTGCCAGCAGGGCTAGCGGGAGTTCCTACGAGCAGTACTTC | CASRASGSSYEQYF
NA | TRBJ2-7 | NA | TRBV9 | TGTGCCAGCAGCTTAGGCCTCGGCGAGCAGTACTTC | CASSLGLGEQYF
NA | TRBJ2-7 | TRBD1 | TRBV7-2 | TGTGCCAGCAGCTCCCGACAGGGGGGCTCCTACGAGCAGTACTTC | CASSSRQGGSYEQYF
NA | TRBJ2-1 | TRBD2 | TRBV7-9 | TGTGCCAGCAGCTTAATAGCGGGACCGCAGTTCTTC | CASSLIAGPQFF